This TCR beta chain was recorded in a study of blood T cell repertoires in COVID-19. This clone has just one count. This CDR3 region has 15 residues. In germline, CDR1 is LNHNV, CDR2 YYDKDF (reference sequence). The germline V and J ends were trimmed by 0 bases and 1 base, with 10 bases remaining between them. Repertoires were generated with immunoSEQ multiplex PCR, while TCRdb's copy carries only in-frame clones and drops some. Among 49,000 or so clones listed, around 90% were seen once. The receptor comes from a man between 50 and 59 years old with acute or convalescent COVID-19. The rearrangement uses TRBV15 and TRBJ2-7, with a weak D call TRBD2 (5 bases). Sequencing was performed on peripheral blood. The CDR3 reads CATSRDTSGSYEQYF. The DNA for the CDR3 is TGTGCCACCAGCAGAGATACGAGCGGATCCTACGAGCAGTACTTC.